The entry that follows covers one T cell receptor (beta chain) sequence. The data are from a study of cytomegalovirus exposure and HLA in healthy donors. TCRdb keeps only in-frame clones here, not all; method: immunoSEQ multiplex PCR. The sample lists about 220,000 clones, 75% to 90% occurring once. Trimming removed 2 bases at V and 2 bases at J, with 16 bases between. This CDR3 is 18 amino acids long. Germline CDR1 and CDR2: MNHEY and SMNVEV (reference sequence). Specimen: PBMCs. The receptor was isolated from a woman in her thirties in good health and CMV-seropositive. This sequence joins TRBV27 and TRBJ2-6; tentatively, D is TRBD1 (6 bases). In DNA, the CDR3 is TGTGCCAGCAGTTTACGGTCCACAGGGAATCCTGGGGCCAACGTCCTGACTTTC. Translation gives CASSLRSTGNPGANVLTF.